A selection of T cell receptor beta chains follows, all from one sample in a study of blood T cell repertoires in COVID-19. Sequencing used immunoSEQ multiplex PCR; TCRdb keeps in-frame clones, though not all of them. The sample comprises fewer than 300,000 clones, roughly 77% of which are singletons, and 3.3% rests with the top ten. The source material was peripheral blood. The receptors stem from a woman aged 80 or over with acute or convalescent COVID-19. The CDR3 runs from the conserved cysteine through the conserved F or W. The order of the fields is clone size, CDR3 length, J gene, D gene, V gene, CDR3 protein, CDR3 DNA. The D gene is left open where the match is weak. Clone size is given for some rows only: seen once, a few or many times, or a class if the clone is expanded.

clone_size: NA; cdr3_length: 15; j_call: TRBJ2-7; d_call: TRBD2; v_call: TRBV30; cdr3_aa: CAWSVLASGSYEQYF; cdr3_nt: TGTGCCTGGAGTGTACTGGCTAGCGGCTCCTACGAGCAGTACTTC
clone_size: NA; cdr3_length: 14; j_call: TRBJ2-2; d_call: NA; v_call: TRBV27; cdr3_aa: CASSLEAGPGELFF; cdr3_nt: TGTGCCAGCAGTTTAGAGGCAGGGCCCGGGGAGCTGTTTTTT
clone_size: few; cdr3_length: 15; j_call: TRBJ1-6; d_call: NA; v_call: TRBV15; cdr3_aa: CATSRDGLGNSPLHF; cdr3_nt: TGTGCCACCAGCAGAGATGGACTGGGGAATTCACCCCTCCACTTT
clone_size: NA; cdr3_length: 19; j_call: TRBJ2-1; d_call: TRBD2; v_call: TRBV18; cdr3_aa: CASSRQLAGAEVPYNEQFF; cdr3_nt: TGTGCCAGCTCACGTCAACTAGCGGGAGCAGAGGTACCCTACAATGAGCAGTTCTTC
clone_size: NA; cdr3_length: 14; j_call: TRBJ1-1; d_call: NA; v_call: TRBV30; cdr3_aa: CASRHLDRNTEAFF; cdr3_nt: TGTGCCTCCCGACACCTGGATCGGAACACTGAAGCTTTCTTT
clone_size: NA; cdr3_length: 12; j_call: TRBJ1-1; d_call: NA; v_call: TRBV7-2; cdr3_aa: CASSYLNTEAFF; cdr3_nt: TGTGCCAGCAGTTACTTAAACACTGAAGCTTTCTTT
clone_size: NA; cdr3_length: 15; j_call: TRBJ2-5; d_call: NA; v_call: TRBV18; cdr3_aa: CASSPPSSRKETQYF; cdr3_nt: TGTGCCAGCTCACCACCATCTAGCCGGAAGGAGACCCAGTACTTC
clone_size: once; cdr3_length: 15; j_call: TRBJ2-5; d_call: TRBD2; v_call: TRBV5-1; cdr3_aa: CASSPTGGDQETQYF; cdr3_nt: TGCGCCAGCAGTCCCACTGGGGGGGACCAAGAGACCCAGTACTTC
clone_size: NA; cdr3_length: 15; j_call: TRBJ2-3; d_call: TRBD2; v_call: TRBV19; cdr3_aa: CASSRGGLGKDTQYF; cdr3_nt: TGTGCCAGTAGCCGCGGGGGATTGGGTAAAGATACGCAGTATTTT
clone_size: NA; cdr3_length: 12; j_call: TRBJ1-1; d_call: NA; v_call: TRBV12-5; cdr3_aa: CASGVWGPEAFF; cdr3_nt: TGTGCTAGTGGGGTATGGGGCCCTGAAGCTTTCTTT